This T cell receptor (beta chain) was obtained from a study of cytomegalovirus exposure and HLA in healthy donors. Study-level points and caveats: With later analysis, a missense DCLRE1C variant became linked to TCR beta V- and J-gene trimming. Earlier analysis yielded a pattern in which most TCR beta V segments were productive about 87% or about 30% of the time. The listing of roughly 160 TCR beta chains classed them as cytomegalovirus-associated. For most TCR sequences rarity was the rule, although some public TCRs occurred in many donors.

This clone came up a few times. Its antigen remains unknown. PCR involved 60 Vbeta and 13 Jbeta primers. Clones were sequenced by immunoSEQ multiplex PCR, and TCRdb holds only the in-frame ones, with some missing. The sample has 150,000 or so clones, around 72% seen once. This TCR was recovered from a man younger than 30 in good health and CMV-seropositive. The sequenced sample was PBMCs.

Here the CDR3 reads CAWSDLREQYF. The CDR3 nucleotides read TGTGCCTGGAGTGACCTTCGGGAGCAGTACTTC. The rearrangement joins TRBV30 to TRBJ2-7; D unclear. Per the germline V gene, CDR1 is GTSNPN and CDR2 is SVGIG (reference sequence). The CDR3 has 11 amino acids. Trimming cost V 1 base and J 7 bases, with 8 bases left between them.